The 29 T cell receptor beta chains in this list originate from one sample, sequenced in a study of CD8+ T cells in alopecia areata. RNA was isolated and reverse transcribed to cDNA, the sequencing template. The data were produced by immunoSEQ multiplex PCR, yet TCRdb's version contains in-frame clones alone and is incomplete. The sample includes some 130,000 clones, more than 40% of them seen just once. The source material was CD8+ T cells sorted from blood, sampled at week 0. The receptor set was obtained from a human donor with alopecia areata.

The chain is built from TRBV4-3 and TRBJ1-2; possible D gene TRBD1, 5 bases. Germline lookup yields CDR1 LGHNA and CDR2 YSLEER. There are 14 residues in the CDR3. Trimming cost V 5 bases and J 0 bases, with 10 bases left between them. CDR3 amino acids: CASSFGTSNYGYTF. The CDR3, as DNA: TGCGCCAGCAGCTTTGGGACCTCTAACTATGGCTACACCTTC.

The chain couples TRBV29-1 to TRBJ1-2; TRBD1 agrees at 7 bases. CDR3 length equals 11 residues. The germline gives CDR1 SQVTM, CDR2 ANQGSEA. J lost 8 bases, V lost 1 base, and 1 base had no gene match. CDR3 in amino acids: CSVEAGGGYTF. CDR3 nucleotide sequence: TGCAGCGTTGAAGCAGGGGGAGGCTACACCTTC.

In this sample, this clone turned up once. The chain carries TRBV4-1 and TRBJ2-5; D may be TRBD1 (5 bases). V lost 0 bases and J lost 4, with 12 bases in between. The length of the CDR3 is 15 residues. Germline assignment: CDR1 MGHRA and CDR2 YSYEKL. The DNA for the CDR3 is TGCGCCAGCAGCCAAGATCCCTATAGGGGAGAGACCCAGTACTTC. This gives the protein CASSQDPYRGETQYF.

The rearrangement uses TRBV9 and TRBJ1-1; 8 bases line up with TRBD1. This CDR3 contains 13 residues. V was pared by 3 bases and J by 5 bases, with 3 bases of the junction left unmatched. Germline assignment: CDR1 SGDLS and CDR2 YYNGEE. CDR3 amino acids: CASSETGETEAFF. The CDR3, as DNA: TGTGCCAGCAGCGAGACAGGGGAGACTGAAGCTTTCTTT.

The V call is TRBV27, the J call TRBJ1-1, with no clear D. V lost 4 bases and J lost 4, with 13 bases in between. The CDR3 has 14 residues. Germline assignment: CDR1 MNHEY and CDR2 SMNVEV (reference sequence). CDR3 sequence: CASSSPGFFTEAFF. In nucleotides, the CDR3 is TGTGCCAGCAGTTCTCCCGGGTTTTTCACTGAAGCTTTCTTT.

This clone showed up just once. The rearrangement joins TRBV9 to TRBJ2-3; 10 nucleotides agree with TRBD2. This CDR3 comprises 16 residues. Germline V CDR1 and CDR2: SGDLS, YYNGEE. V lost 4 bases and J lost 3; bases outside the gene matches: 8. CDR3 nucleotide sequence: TGTGCCAGCAGCCTGGTGGCTAGCGGGGGTACAGATACGCAGTATTTT. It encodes CASSLVASGGTDTQYF.

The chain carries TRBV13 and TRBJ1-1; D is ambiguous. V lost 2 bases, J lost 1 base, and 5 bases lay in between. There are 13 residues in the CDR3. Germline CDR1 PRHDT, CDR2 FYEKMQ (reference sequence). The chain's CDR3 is CASSLQWNTEAFF. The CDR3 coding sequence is TGTGCCAGCAGCTTACAGTGGAACACTGAAGCTTTCTTT.

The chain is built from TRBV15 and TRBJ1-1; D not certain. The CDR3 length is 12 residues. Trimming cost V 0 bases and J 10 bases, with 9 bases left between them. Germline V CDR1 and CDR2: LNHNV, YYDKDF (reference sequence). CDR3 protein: CATSREGSSAFF. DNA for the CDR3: TGTGCCACCAGCAGAGAGGGGTCTTCAGCTTTCTTT.

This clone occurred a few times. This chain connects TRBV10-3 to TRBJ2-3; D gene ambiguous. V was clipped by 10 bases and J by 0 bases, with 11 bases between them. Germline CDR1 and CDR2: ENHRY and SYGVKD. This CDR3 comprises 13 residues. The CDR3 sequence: CATLEQSTDTQYF. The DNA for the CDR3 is TGTGCCACCCTGGAACAGAGCACAGATACGCAGTATTTT.

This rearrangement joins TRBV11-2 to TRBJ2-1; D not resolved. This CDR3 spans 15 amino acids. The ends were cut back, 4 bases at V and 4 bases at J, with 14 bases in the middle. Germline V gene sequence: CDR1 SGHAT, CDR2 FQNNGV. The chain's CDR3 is CASSSRTTGYNEQFF. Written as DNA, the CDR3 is TGTGCCAGCAGCTCACGGACGACTGGGTACAATGAGCAGTTCTTC.

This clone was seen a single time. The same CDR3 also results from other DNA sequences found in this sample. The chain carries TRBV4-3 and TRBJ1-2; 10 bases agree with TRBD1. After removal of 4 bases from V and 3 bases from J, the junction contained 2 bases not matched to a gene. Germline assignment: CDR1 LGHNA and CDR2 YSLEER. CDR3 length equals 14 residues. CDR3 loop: CASSLGTGDYGYTF. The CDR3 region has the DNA TGCGCCAGCAGCCTTGGGACAGGGGACTATGGCTACACCTTC.

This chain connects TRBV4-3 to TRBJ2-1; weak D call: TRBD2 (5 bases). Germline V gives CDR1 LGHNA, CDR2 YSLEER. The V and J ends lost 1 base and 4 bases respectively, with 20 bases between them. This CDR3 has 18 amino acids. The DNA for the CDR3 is TGCGCCAGCAGCCAAGTAGCACAGACCTCATGGGAGTACAATGAGCAGTTCTTC. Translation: CASSQVAQTSWEYNEQFF.

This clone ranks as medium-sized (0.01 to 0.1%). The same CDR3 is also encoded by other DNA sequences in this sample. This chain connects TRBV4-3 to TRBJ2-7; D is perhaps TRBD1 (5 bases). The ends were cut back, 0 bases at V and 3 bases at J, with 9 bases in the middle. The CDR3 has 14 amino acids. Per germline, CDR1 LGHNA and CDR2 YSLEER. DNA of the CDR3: TGCGCCAGCAGCCAAGATACTCAGGGCTACGAGCAGTACTTC. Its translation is CASSQDTQGYEQYF.

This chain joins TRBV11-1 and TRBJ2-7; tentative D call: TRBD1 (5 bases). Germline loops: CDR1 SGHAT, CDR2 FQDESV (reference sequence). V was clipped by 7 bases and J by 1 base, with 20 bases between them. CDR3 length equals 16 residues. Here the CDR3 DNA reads TGTGCCAGCACTCTCACTGGAGACAGCGCGTCCTACGAGCAGTACTTC. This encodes CASTLTGDSASYEQYF.

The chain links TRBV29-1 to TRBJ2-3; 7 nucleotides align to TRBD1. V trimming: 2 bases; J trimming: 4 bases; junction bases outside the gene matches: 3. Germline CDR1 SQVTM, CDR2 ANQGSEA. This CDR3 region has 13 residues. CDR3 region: CSVEQGDPDTQYF. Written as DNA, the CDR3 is TGCAGCGTTGAACAGGGGGACCCAGATACGCAGTATTTT.

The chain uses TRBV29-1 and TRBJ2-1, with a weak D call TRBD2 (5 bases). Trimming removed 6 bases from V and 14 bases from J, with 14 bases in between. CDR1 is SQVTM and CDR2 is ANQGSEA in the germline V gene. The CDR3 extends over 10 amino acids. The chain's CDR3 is CSVREPPEFF. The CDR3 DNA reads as TGCAGCGTGAGGGAACCCCCGGAGTTCTTC.

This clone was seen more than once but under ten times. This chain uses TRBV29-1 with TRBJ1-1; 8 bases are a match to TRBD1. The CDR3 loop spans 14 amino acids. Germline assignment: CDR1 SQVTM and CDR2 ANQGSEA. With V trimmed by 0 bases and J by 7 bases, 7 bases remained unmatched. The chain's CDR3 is CSVEEGAGGNEAFF. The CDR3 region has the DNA TGCAGCGTTGAAGAGGGGGCAGGGGGCAATGAAGCTTTCTTT.

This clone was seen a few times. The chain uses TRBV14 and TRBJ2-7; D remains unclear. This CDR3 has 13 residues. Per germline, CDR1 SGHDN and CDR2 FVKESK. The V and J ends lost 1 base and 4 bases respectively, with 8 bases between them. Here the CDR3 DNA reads TGTGCCAGCAGCCAAGGTGGAGAGTACGAGCAGTACTTC. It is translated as CASSQGGEYEQYF.

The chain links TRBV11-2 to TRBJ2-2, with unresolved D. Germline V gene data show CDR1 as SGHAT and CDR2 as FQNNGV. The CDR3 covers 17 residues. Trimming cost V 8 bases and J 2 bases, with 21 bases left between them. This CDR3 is CASCKGGYDLNTGELFF. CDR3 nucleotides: TGTGCCAGCTGTAAAGGTGGTTACGATTTAAACACCGGGGAGCTGTTTTTT. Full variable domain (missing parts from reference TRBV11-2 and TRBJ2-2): EAGVAQSPRYKIIEKRQSVAFWCNPISGHATLYWYQQILGQGPKLLIQFQNNGVVDDSQLPKDRFSAERLKGVDSTLKIQPAKLEDSAVYLCASCKGGYDLNTGELFFGEGSRLTVL.

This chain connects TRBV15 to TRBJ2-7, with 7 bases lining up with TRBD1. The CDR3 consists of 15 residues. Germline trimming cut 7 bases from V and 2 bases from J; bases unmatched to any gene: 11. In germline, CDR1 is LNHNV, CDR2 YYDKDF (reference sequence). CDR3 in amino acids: CATTAIPGQTYEQYF. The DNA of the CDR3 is TGTGCCACCACCGCAATCCCGGGACAGACCTACGAGCAGTACTTC.

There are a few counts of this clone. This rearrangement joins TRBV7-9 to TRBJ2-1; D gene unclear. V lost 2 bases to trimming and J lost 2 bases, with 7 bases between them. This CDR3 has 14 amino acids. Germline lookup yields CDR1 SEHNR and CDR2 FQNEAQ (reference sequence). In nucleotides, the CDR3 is TGTGCCAGCAGCTTATCCCCACCCTACAATGAGCAGTTCTTC. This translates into CASSLSPPYNEQFF.

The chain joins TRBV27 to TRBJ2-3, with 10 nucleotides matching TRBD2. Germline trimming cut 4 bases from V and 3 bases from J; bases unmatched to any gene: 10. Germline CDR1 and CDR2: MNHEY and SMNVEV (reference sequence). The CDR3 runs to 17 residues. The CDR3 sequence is CASSSVGGLALTDTQYF. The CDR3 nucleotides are TGTGCCAGCAGTTCAGTAGGGGGACTAGCGCTGACAGATACGCAGTATTTT.

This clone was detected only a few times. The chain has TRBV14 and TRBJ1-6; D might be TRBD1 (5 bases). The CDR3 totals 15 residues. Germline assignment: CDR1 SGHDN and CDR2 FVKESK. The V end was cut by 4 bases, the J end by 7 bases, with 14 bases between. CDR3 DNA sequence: TGTGCCAGCAGCCTAAGACAGACTACAAATTCACCCCTCCACTTT. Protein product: CASSLRQTTNSPLHF.

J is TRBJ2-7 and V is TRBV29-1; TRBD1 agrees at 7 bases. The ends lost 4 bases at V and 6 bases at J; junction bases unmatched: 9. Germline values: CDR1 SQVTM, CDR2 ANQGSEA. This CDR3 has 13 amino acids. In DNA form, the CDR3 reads TGCAGCGTTGGGATGACGACAGGGTTCGAGCAGTACTTC. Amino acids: CSVGMTTGFEQYF.

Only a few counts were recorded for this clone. This chain's CDR3 is CSVESLVVRGGYGYTF. Here the CDR3 DNA reads TGCAGCGTTGAATCCTTGGTCGTCAGGGGAGGCTATGGCTACACCTTC. V gene TRBV29-1 combines with J gene TRBJ1-2; weak D call: TRBD1 (6 bases). The ends were cut back, 2 bases at V and 4 bases at J, with 20 bases in the middle. The CDR3 consists of 16 residues. CDR1 is SQVTM, CDR2 ANQGSEA, per germline.

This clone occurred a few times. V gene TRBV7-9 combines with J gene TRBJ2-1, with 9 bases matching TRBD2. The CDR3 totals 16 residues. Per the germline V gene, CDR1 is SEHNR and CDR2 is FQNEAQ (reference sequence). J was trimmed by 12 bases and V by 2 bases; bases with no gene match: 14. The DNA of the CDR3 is TGTGCCAGCAGCTTACCCCGGGCTAGCGGGGCCCCGGGGCAGTTCTTC. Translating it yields CASSLPRASGAPGQFF.

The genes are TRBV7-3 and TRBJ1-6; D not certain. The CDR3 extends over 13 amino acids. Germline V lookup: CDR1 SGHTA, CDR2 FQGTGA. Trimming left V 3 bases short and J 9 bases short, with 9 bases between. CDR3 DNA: TGTGCCAGCAGCTTCGGTGGGCGTTCACCCCTCCACTTT. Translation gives CASSFGGRSPLHF. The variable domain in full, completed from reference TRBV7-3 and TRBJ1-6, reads GAGVSQTPSNKVTEKGKYVELRCDPISGHTALYWYRQSLGQGPEFLIYFQGTGAADDSGLPNDRFFAVRPEGSVSTLKIQRTERGDSAVYLCASSFGGRSPLHFGNGTRLTVT.

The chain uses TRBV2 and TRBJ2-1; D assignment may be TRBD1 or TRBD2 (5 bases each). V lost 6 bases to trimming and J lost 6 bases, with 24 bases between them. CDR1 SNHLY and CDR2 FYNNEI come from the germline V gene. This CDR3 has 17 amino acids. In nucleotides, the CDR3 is TGTGCCAGCAGGGCCAGGTCCTTAAGGGGACCTGGCAATGAGCAGTTCTTC. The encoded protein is CASRARSLRGPGNEQFF.

The CDR3 spells CATSRDRGLGETQYF. The CDR3 bases are TGTGCCACCAGCAGAGATCGAGGCCTGGGGGAGACCCAGTACTTC. The chain couples TRBV15 to TRBJ2-5, with D unclear. Germline V gene sequence: CDR1 LNHNV, CDR2 YYDKDF (reference sequence). V was clipped by 0 bases and J by 5 bases, with 13 bases between them. The CDR3 contains 15 residues.